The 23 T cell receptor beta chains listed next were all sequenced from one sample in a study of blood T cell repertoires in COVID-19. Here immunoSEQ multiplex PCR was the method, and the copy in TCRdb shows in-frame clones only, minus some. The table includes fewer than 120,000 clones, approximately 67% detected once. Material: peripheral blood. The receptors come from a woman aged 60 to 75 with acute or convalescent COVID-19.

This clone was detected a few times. The CDR3 sequence is CASRDDRGNEKLFF. The CDR3 nucleotides are TGTGCCAGCAGGGATGACAGGGGGAATGAAAAACTGTTTTTT. The chain links TRBV6-5 to TRBJ1-4; 9 bases fit TRBD1. CDR3 size: 14 residues. The germline CDR1 and CDR2 sequences are MNHEY and SVGAGI. Losses at the gene ends were 6 bases for V and 5 bases for J; bases not matched to a gene: 4.

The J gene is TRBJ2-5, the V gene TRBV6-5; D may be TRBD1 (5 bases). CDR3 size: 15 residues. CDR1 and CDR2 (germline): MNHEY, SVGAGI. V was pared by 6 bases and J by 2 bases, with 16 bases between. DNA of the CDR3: TGTGCCAGCAGAAATAGACAGTTACCTCAAGAGACCCAGTACTTC. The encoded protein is CASRNRQLPQETQYF.

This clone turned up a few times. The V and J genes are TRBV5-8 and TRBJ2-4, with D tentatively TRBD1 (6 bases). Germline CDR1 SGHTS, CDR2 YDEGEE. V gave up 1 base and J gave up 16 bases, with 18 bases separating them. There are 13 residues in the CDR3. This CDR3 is CASSLRTVSSLYF. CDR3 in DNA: TGTGCCAGCAGCTTGAGGACAGTCAGCAGTCTATACTTC. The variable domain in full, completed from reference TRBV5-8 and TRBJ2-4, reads EAGVTQSPTHLIKTRGQQATLRCSPISGHTSVYWYQQALGLGLQFLLWYDEGEERNRGNFPPRFSGRQFPNYSSELNVNALELEDSALYLCASSLRTVSSLYFGAGTRLSVL.

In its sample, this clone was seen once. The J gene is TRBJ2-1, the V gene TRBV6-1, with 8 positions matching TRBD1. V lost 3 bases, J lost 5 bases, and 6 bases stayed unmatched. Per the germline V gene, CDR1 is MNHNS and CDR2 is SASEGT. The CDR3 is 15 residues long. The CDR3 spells CASSEGPQGDNEQFF. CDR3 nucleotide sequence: TGTGCCAGCAGTGAGGGACCACAGGGGGACAATGAGCAGTTCTTC.

The CDR3 DNA sequence: TGTGCCAGTAGTATAGTTCTGACAGCCCATAGCAATCAGCCCCAGCATTTT. Encoded protein: CASSIVLTAHSNQPQHF. The gene calls are TRBV19 and TRBJ1-5, with D perhaps TRBD1 (5 bases). Trimming left V 1 base short and J 0 bases short, with 13 bases between. CDR1 LNHDA and CDR2 SQIVND come from the germline V gene (reference sequence). The CDR3 is 17 amino acids.

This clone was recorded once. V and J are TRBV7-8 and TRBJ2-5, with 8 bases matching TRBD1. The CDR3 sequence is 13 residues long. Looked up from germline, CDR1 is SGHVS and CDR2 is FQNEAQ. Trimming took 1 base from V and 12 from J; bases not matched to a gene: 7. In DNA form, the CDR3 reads TGTGCCAGCAGCTTAGGCATACTACAGGGGGAGTACTTC. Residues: CASSLGILQGEYF.

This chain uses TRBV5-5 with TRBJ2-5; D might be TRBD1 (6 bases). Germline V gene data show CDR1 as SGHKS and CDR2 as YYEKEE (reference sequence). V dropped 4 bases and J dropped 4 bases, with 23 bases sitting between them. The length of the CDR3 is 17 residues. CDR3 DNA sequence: TGTGCCAGCAGCCCCGGTGGGGTCGGCAGAGGGGGAGAGACCCAGTACTTC. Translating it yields CASSPGGVGRGGETQYF.

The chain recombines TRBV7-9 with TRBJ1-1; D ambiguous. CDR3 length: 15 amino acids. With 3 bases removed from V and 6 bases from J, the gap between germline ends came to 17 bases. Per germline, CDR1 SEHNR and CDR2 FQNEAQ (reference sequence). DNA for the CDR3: TGTGCCAGCAGCTTTTCGTCCGGGATTTTGTCTGAAGCTTTCTTT. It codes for CASSFSSGILSEAFF.

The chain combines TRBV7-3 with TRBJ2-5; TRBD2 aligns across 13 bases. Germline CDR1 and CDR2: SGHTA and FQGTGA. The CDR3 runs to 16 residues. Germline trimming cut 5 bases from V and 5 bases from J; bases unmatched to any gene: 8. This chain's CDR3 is CASSLRLAGGRETQYF. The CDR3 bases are TGTGCCAGCAGCCTTCGACTAGCGGGGGGCCGGGAGACCCAGTACTTC. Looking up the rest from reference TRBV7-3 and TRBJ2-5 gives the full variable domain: GAGVSQTPSNKVTEKGKYVELRCDPISGHTALYWYRQSLGQGPEFLIYFQGTGAADDSGLPNDRFFAVRPEGSVSTLKIQRTERGDSAVYLCASSLRLAGGRETQYFGPGTRLLVL.

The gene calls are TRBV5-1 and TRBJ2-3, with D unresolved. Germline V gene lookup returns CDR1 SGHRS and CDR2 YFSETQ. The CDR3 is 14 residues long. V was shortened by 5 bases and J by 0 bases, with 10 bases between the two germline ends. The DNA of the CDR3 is TGCGCCAGCAGTAAGCCCCAAAGCACAGATACGCAGTATTTT. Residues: CASSKPQSTDTQYF.

CDR3 amino acids: CASSPQGSSYNEQFF. The DNA for the CDR3 is TGTGCCAGCAGCCCCCAGGGCAGCTCCTACAATGAGCAGTTCTTC. The chain recombines TRBV9 with TRBJ2-1; maybe TRBD1 (5 bases). The CDR3 runs to 15 residues. The germline V and J ends were trimmed by 4 bases and 0 bases, with 11 bases remaining between them. The germline CDR1 and CDR2 sequences are SGDLS and YYNGEE.

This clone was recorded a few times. In nucleotides, the CDR3 is TGTGCCATCAGTGAGTCACGGCAAGAGACCCAGTACTTC. Amino acids: CAISESRQETQYF. This rearrangement joins TRBV10-3 to TRBJ2-5; no clear D. This CDR3 spans 13 amino acids. Trimming stripped 0 bases from V and 2 bases from J, with 4 bases between. Germline V CDR1 and CDR2: ENHRY, SYGVKD.

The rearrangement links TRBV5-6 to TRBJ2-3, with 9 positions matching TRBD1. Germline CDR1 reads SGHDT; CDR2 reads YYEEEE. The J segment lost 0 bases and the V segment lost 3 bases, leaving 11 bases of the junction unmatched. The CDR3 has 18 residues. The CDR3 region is CASSWGQGSQASTDTQYF. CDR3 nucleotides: TGTGCCAGCAGCTGGGGACAGGGATCACAGGCTAGCACAGATACGCAGTATTTT. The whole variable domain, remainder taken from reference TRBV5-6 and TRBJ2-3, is DAGVTQSPTHLIKTRGQQVTLRCSPKSGHDTVSWYQQALGQGPQFIFQYYEEEERQRGNFPDRFSGHQFPNYSSELNVNALLLGDSALYLCASSWGQGSQASTDTQYFGPGTRLTVL.

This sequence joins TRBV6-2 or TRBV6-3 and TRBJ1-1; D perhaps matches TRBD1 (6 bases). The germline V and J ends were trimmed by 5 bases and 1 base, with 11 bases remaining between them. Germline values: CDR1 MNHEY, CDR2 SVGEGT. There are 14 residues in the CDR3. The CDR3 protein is CASSPDRWNTEAFF. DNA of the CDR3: TGTGCCAGCAGTCCCGACAGGTGGAACACTGAAGCTTTCTTT.

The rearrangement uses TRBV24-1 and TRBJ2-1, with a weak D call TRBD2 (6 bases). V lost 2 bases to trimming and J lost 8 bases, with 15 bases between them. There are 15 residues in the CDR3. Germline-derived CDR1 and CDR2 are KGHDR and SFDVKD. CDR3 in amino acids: CATSDSRGPGDEQFF. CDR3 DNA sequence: TGTGCCACCAGTGATTCCCGGGGACCGGGGGATGAGCAGTTCTTC.

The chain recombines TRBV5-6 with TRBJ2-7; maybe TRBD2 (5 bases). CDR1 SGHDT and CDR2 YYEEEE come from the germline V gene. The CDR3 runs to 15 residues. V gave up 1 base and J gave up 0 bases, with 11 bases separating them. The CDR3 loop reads CASSLMRLNSYEQYF. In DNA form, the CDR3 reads TGTGCCAGCAGCTTGATGAGACTAAACTCCTACGAGCAGTACTTC.

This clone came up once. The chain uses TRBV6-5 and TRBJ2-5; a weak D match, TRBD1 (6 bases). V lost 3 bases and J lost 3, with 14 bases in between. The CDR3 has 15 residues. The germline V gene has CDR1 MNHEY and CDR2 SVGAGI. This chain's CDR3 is CASSYSGTTEETQYF. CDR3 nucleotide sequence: TGTGCCAGCAGTTATTCCGGGACAACTGAAGAGACCCAGTACTTC.

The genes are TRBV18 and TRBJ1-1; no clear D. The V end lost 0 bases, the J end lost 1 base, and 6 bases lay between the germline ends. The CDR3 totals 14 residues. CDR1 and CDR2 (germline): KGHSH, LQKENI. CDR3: CASSPPRGNTEAFF. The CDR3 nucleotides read TGTGCCAGCTCACCACCGCGGGGGAACACTGAAGCTTTCTTT.

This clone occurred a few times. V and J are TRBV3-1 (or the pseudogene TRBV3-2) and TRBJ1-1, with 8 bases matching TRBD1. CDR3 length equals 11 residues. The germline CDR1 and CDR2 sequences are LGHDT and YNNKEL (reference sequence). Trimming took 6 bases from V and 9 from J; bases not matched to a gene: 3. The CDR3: CASRRQGQAFF. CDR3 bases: TGTGCCAGCAGACGACAGGGGCAAGCTTTCTTT.

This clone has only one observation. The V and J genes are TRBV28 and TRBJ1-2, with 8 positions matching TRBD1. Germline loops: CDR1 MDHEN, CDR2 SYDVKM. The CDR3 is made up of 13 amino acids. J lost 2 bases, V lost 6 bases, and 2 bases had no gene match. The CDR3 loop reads CASSWTGNYGYTF. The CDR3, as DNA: TGTGCCAGCAGCTGGACAGGGAACTATGGCTACACCTTC.

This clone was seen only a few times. The CDR3 DNA is TGTGCCAGCAGTTTACTGGGAGCCGCTAGCGGCTACACCTTC. It translates to CASSLLGAASGYTF. J is TRBJ1-2 and V is TRBV28; D gene unclear. The CDR3 runs 14 residues. Per germline, CDR1 MDHEN and CDR2 SYDVKM. Trimming cost V 2 bases and J 8 bases, with 15 bases left between them.

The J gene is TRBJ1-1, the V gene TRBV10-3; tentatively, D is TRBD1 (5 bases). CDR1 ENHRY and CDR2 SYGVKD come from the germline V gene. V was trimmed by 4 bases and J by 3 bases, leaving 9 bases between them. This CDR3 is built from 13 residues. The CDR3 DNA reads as TGTGCCATCAGTGCCAGGGAGGACACTGAAGCTTTCTTT. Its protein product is CAISAREDTEAFF.

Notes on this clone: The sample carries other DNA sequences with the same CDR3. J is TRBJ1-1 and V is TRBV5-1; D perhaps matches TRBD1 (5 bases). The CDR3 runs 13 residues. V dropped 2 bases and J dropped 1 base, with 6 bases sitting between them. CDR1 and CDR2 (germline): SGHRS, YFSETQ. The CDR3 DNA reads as TGCGCCAGCAGCTTTCAGGGGAACACTGAAGCTTTCTTT. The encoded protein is CASSFQGNTEAFF.